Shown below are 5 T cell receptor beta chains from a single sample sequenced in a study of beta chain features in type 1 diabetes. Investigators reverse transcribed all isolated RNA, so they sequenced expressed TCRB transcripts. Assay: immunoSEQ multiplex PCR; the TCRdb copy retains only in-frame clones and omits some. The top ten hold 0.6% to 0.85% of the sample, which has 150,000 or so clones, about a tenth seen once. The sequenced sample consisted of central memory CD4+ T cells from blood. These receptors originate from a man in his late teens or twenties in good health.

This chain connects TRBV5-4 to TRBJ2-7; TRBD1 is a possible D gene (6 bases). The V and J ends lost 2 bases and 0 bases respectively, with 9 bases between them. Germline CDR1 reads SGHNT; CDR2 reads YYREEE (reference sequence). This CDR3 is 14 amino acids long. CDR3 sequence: CASSLVGASYEQYF. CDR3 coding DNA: TGTGCCAGCAGCTTAGTGGGGGCCTCCTACGAGCAGTACTTC.

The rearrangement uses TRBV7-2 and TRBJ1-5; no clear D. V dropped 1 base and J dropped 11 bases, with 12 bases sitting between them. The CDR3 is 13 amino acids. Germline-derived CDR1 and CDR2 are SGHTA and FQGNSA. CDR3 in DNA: TGTGCCAGCAGCTTAGTAGGTGACTCGGCCCAGCATTTT. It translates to CASSLVGDSAQHF.

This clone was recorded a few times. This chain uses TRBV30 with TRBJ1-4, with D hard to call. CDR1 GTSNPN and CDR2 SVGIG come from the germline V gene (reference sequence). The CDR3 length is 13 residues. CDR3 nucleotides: TGTGCTACCCACGGGGCAACTAATGAAAAACTGTTTTTT. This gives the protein CATHGATNEKLFF.

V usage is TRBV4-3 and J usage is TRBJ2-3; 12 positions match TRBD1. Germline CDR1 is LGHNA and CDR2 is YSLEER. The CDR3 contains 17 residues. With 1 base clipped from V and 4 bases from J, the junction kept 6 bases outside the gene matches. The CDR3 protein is CASSQGTGTGGSDTQYF. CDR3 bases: TGCGCCAGCAGCCAAGGGACCGGGACAGGGGGCTCAGATACGCAGTATTTT.

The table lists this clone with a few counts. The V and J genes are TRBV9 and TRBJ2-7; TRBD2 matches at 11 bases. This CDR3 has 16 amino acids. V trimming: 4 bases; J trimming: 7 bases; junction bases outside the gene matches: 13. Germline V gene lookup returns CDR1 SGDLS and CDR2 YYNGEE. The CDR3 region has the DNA TGTGCCAGCAGCCCCCAACTTAGCGGGGGGGCTTGGGAGCAGTACTTC. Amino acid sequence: CASSPQLSGGAWEQYF.